This T cell receptor (beta chain) is drawn from a study of early T cells in non-severe SARS-CoV-2 infection. CDR3 size: 14 residues. Trimming took 4 bases from V and 8 from J; bases not matched to a gene: 5. Germline assignment: CDR1 SQVTM and CDR2 ANQGSEA. Unique molecular identifiers were added to individual cDNA molecules. Each CDR3 protein gets one entry after TCRdb re-called the 5' RACE reads with MiXCR. The profile shows more than 60,000 distinct CDR3 sequences, about 9.4% of them singletons. V is TRBV29-1 and J is TRBJ2-3; 14 bases are shared with TRBD2. The clonotype originates from an adult who was a healthcare worker with PCR-confirmed SARS-CoV-2 infection or an uninfected control (not recorded which). Sequencing used whole blood. CDR3: CSVGGLAGVGTQYF. In DNA, the CDR3 is TGCAGCGTTGGGGGACTAGCGGGAGTGGGTACGCAGTATTTT.